The 7 T cell receptor beta chains in this list originate from one sample, sequenced in a study of human T cells and chemical hapten exposure. Indicated time point: pre-sensitization, week 0. The treatment denotes: therapeutic diphenylcyclopropenone sensitization with weekly scalp DPC. TCRdb independently ran MiXCR on the RACE reads; one entry per CDR3 protein. This sample yields approximately 370,000 distinct CDR3 sequences, of which 4.5% to 7% are seen a single time; over 6.5% belongs to the top ten. Sequencing used whole blood, obtained in connection with sensitization to the hapten diphenylcyclopropenone (DPC). The receptors derive from a woman between 18 and 29 years old with alopecia areata. Some clones in this sample may be carry-over from other donors' samples.

The table lists this clonotype with many counts. The genes are TRBV7-2 and TRBJ2-6; perhaps TRBD2 as D (5 bases). V was pared by 5 bases and J by 0 bases, with 11 bases between. The CDR3 is made up of 16 amino acids. Germline loops: CDR1 SGHTA, CDR2 FQGNSA. The CDR3 here is CASSRRRGSGANVLTF. Here the CDR3 DNA reads TGTGCCAGCAGCCGCAGACGGGGCTCTGGGGCCAACGTCCTGACTTTC.

The V and J genes are TRBV6-6 and TRBJ2-3; D is unresolved. The CDR3 extends over 16 amino acids. The V end was cut by 0 bases, the J end by 4 bases, with 14 bases between. Germline V gene lookup returns CDR1 MNHNY and CDR2 SVGAGI (reference sequence). DNA of the CDR3: TGTGCCAGCAGTTACTCCGTGCCTAGTAAAGCAGATACGCAGTATTTT. Translation: CASSYSVPSKADTQYF.

This clonotype has at least ten counts. The rearrangement joins TRBV7-9 to TRBJ2-3; weak D call: TRBD2 (6 bases). Trimming took off 5 bases at V and 0 bases at J, with 15 bases between the two ends. The CDR3 covers 16 residues. Germline V gene sequence: CDR1 SEHNR, CDR2 FQNEAQ (reference sequence). This chain's CDR3 is CASSPHGGSSTDTQYF. CDR3 nucleotide sequence: TGTGCCAGCAGCCCCCACGGGGGTTCTAGCACAGATACGCAGTATTTT.

The chain links TRBV6-5 to TRBJ2-5; D gene uncertain. The germline V gene has CDR1 MNHEY and CDR2 SVGAGI. This CDR3 has 14 amino acids. V gave up 0 bases and J gave up 4 bases, with 9 bases separating them. In nucleotides, the CDR3 is TGTGCCAGCAGTTACTCGATACTTAGAGAGACCCAGTACTTC. Its translation is CASSYSILRETQYF.

The V gene is TRBV28, the J gene TRBJ2-7; 9 bases are shared with TRBD1. Germline V gives CDR1 MDHEN, CDR2 SYDVKM. V shed 4 bases and J 4 bases; nucleotides not matched to a gene: 5. This CDR3 spans 14 amino acids. The CDR3 DNA sequence: TGTGCCAGCAGTTCTACCGGGACAGGGTACGAGCAGTACTTC. Its translation is CASSSTGTGYEQYF.

Details on this clonotype: Given a much more abundant clone one base away, this may be a read error. J is TRBJ1-1 and V is TRBV20-1, with TRBD1 identical over 7 bases. This CDR3 comprises 13 residues. V lost 6 bases and J lost 3; bases outside the gene matches: 7. Germline V gene lookup returns CDR1 DFQATT and CDR2 SNEGSKA (reference sequence). The CDR3 DNA is TGCAGTGCCAGGGGGTGCGGAGACACTGAAGCTTTCTTT. This sequence encodes CSARGCGDTEAFF.

The chain is built from TRBV5-4 and TRBJ1-1; maybe TRBD1 (6 bases). CDR1 and CDR2 (germline): SGHNT, YYREEE (reference sequence). With 0 bases removed from V and 5 bases from J, the gap between germline ends came to 14 bases. CDR3 size: 15 residues. This CDR3 is CASSLDQGSGTEAFF. CDR3 bases: TGTGCCAGCAGCTTGGACCAGGGGTCAGGGACTGAAGCTTTCTTT.